This T cell receptor beta chain was obtained from a study of cytomegalovirus exposure and HLA in healthy donors. The PCR used 60 Vbeta and 13 Jbeta primers. Here immunoSEQ multiplex PCR was the method, and the copy in TCRdb shows in-frame clones only, minus some. The sample has around 100,000 clones, approximately 76% seen once. General study points: CMV serostatus stood as the only immune exposure information on hand. The study labeled roughly 160 TCR beta chains cytomegalovirus-associated.

While unrecorded immune exposures were likely, the donors were nominally healthy when sampled. CDR1 and CDR2 from the germline V gene are MNHEY and SMNVEV (reference sequence). This CDR3 is 15 amino acids long. In the case of this clone: Its antigen is not identified. The junction and the germline gene differ at one end; a read error may be behind it.

The chain joins TRBV27 to TRBJ2-1, with 12 nucleotides matching TRBD2. This sequence was found in a man aged 35-49 years in good health and CMV-seronegative. Sequencing used PBMCs. Written as DNA, the CDR3 is TGTGCCAGCAGTTCTCTAGCGGGGGGGCGCAATGAGCGGTTCTTC. The encoded protein is CASSSLAGGRNERFF.